These 5 T cell receptor beta chains were sequenced from one sample in a study of shared clonotypes between healthy human individuals. Profiled with immunoSEQ multiplex PCR; TCRdb holds only in-frame clones, not every one. The sample gives about 2.3 million clones, approximately 93% of which show up once; 0.3% to 0.4% is in the top ten. Sequenced input: naive CD4+ T cells from PBMCs. Stated subset: CD45RA+ positively selected. Source of these receptors: a man between 18 and 29 years old in good health. Some clones in this sample may be carry-over from other donors' samples.

The rearrangement links TRBV7-9 to TRBJ2-5; D ambiguous. The CDR3 runs to 16 residues. Germline CDR1 is SEHNR and CDR2 is FQNEAQ (reference sequence). V lost 1 base to trimming and J lost 7 bases, with 19 bases between them. The CDR3: CASSLEPRSTTGTQYF. For the CDR3, the DNA is TGTGCCAGCAGCTTAGAGCCCCGGAGTACAACGGGGACCCAGTACTTC.

A word on this clone: It is unclear where the CDR3 begins or ends on the DNA, so no DNA is shown, and the CDR3 is as TCRdb lists it. This sequence joins TRBV9 and TRBJ2-5; the listed D gene, TRBD2, was not tested against the DNA. A total of 15 residues make up the CDR3, ends included. The germline gives CDR1 SGDLS, CDR2 YYNGEE. The CDR3: CASSVAPGTSGSRYF.

V gene TRBV6-1 combines with J gene TRBJ1-2, with D hard to call. Germline V gene sequence: CDR1 MNHNS, CDR2 SASEGT. This CDR3 is 14 amino acids long. V was clipped by 2 bases and J by 4 bases, with 11 bases between them. The CDR3: CASSESGPLYGYTF. The CDR3 DNA reads as TGTGCCAGCAGTGAATCGGGCCCCCTCTATGGCTACACCTTC.

The CDR3 sequence is CASSPTPGTGNYNEQFF. The CDR3 coding sequence is TGTGCCAGCAGCCCTACCCCCGGGACAGGAAATTACAATGAGCAGTTCTTC. V is TRBV28 and J is TRBJ2-1; 8 nucleotides match TRBD1. Germline V lookup: CDR1 MDHEN, CDR2 SYDVKM. The ends lost 6 bases at V and 4 bases at J; junction bases unmatched: 14. The CDR3 has 17 residues.

The chain has TRBV19 and TRBJ1-2, with 7 bases identical to TRBD1. J gave up 4 bases and V 4 bases, and 6 bases lay outside the gene matches. Germline V gives CDR1 LNHDA, CDR2 SQIVND (reference sequence). The CDR3 loop spans 14 amino acids. CDR3 in DNA: TGTGCCAGTAGTACCCGGGCAGGGGGCTATGGCTACACCTTC. This codes for CASSTRAGGYGYTF.